This is a list of T cell receptor beta chains from one sample in a study of blood T cell repertoires in COVID-19. Some clones are missing from TCRdb's copy, which holds only in-frame ones; the method was immunoSEQ multiplex PCR. The data show 110,000 to 150,000 clones, over 75% seen once. Sequencing was done on a sample of peripheral blood. These receptors came from a woman aged 45-60 years with acute or convalescent COVID-19. The CDR3 runs from the conserved cysteine through the conserved F or W. The order of the fields is V gene, clone size, J gene, D gene, CDR3 DNA, CDR3 protein. A D gene is named only where the DNA matches it firmly. Expanded clones are given a class, and other clones once, few, many or no size at all.

V: TRBV6-5; size: -; J: TRBJ1-6; D: -; DNA: TGTGCCAGCAGTTACTATGCAGGGGAACCCCTCCACTTT; CDR3: CASSYYAGEPLHF
V: TRBV4-3; size: -; J: TRBJ1-6; D: -; DNA: TGCGCCAGCAGCCTATATCTCAACAGGGATTATAATTCACCCCTCCACTTT; CDR3: CASSLYLNRDYNSPLHF
V: TRBV7-9; size: -; J: TRBJ2-7; D: -; DNA: TGTGCCAGCAGCCCGGACAGCTTCTCCTACGAGCAGTACTTC; CDR3: CASSPDSFSYEQYF
V: TRBV29-1; size: medium-sized; J: TRBJ1-2; D: TRBD1; DNA: TGCAGCGTTGATCCCCCGACGGGACAGGGGTTTGGCTACACCTTC; CDR3: CSVDPPTGQGFGYTF
V: TRBV4-3; size: few; J: TRBJ1-3; D: -; DNA: TGCGCCAGCAGCCAAGATAACCGAGTACCTGGAAACACCATATATTTT; CDR3: CASSQDNRVPGNTIYF
V: TRBV27; size: -; J: TRBJ1-2; D: -; DNA: TGTGCCAGCAGTTTTCTCGGGGGTGACTATGGCTACACCTTC; CDR3: CASSFLGGDYGYTF
V: TRBV7-3; size: -; J: TRBJ1-1; D: -; DNA: TGTGCCAGCAGCTTACTGCCCGCGGGCACTGAAGCTTTCTTT; CDR3: CASSLLPAGTEAFF
V: TRBV11-2; size: -; J: TRBJ2-1; D: TRBD1; DNA: TGTGCCAGCAGCCCCCAGGGGGCATGGGAAAACAATGAGCAGTTCTTC; CDR3: CASSPQGAWENNEQFF
V: TRBV30; size: -; J: TRBJ1-2; D: -; DNA: TGTGCCTGGAGTGGGGAGGCGCTCTATGGCTACACCTTC; CDR3: CAWSGEALYGYTF
V: TRBV12-3/TRBV12-4; size: -; J: TRBJ2-5; D: -; DNA: TGTGCCAGCACTGTGGGGCAGGAGACCCAGTACTTC; CDR3: CASTVGQETQYF
V: TRBV4-1; size: -; J: TRBJ1-1; D: -; DNA: TGCGCCAGCAGCTCCCCGGGACACCGTGTCACTGAAGCTTTCTTT; CDR3: CASSSPGHRVTEAFF
V: TRBV5-1; size: -; J: TRBJ2-2; D: -; DNA: TGCGCCAGCAGCGTAGACAGGATCACCGGGGAGCTGTTTTTT; CDR3: CASSVDRITGELFF
V: TRBV9; size: few; J: TRBJ2-1; D: TRBD2; DNA: TGTGCCAGCAGCGTAGGCGGGGGTTTAAATGAGCAGTTCTTC; CDR3: CASSVGGGLNEQFF
V: TRBV4-3; size: -; J: TRBJ2-1; D: -; DNA: TGCGCCAGCAGCCCCCGGGGTTGGGATAATGAGCAGTTCTTC; CDR3: CASSPRGWDNEQFF
V: TRBV6-5; size: -; J: TRBJ2-1; D: -; DNA: TGTGCCAGCAGTTTGGGTTCGGACGGGAGATACAATGAGCAGTTCTTC; CDR3: CASSLGSDGRYNEQFF
V: TRBV6-1; size: -; J: TRBJ1-1; D: TRBD1; DNA: TGTGCCAGCAGTGACACAGGGGACACTGAAGCTTTCTTT; CDR3: CASSDTGDTEAFF